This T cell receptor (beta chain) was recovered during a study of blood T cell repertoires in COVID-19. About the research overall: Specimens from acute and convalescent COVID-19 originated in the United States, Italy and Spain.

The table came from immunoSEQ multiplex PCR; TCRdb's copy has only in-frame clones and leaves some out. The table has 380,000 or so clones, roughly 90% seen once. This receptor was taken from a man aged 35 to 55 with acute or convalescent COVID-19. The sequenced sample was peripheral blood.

The CDR3 DNA sequence: TGTGCCTGGAGTGTATCCCACCTTAGGAGGGTAAATCAGCCCCAGCATTTT. Its protein is CAWSVSHLRRVNQPQHF. This chain joins TRBV30 and TRBJ1-5; D gene ambiguous. This CDR3 has 17 amino acids. CDR1 GTSNPN and CDR2 SVGIG come from the germline V gene (reference sequence). V dropped 0 bases and J dropped 4 bases, with 19 bases sitting between them.